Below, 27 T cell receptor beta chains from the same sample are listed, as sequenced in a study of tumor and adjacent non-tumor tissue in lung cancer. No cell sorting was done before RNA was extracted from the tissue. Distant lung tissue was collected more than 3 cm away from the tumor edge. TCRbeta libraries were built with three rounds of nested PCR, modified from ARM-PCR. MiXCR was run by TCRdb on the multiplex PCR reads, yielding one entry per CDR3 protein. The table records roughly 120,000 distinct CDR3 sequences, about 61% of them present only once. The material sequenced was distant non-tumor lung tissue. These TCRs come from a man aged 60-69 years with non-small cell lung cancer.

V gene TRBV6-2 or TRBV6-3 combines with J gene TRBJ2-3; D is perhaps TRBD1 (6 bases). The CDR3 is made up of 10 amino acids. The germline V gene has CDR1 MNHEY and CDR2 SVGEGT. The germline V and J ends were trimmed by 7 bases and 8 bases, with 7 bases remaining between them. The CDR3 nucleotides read TGTGCCAGCACCAGGGGTACGCAGTATTTT. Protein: CASTRGTQYF.

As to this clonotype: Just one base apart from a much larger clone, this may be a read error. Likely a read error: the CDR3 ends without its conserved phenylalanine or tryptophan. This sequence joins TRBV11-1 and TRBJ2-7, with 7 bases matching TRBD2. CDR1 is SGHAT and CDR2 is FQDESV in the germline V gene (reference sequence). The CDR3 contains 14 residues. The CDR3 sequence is CASSLAGTTYKQYL. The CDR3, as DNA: TGTGCCAGCAGCCTAGCCGGGACTACCTACAAGCAGTACCTC.

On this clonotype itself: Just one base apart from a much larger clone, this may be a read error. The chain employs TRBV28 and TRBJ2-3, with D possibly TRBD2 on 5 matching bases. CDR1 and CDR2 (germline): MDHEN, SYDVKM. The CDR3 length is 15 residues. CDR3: CANSLVAERADTQYF. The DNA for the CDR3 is TGTGCCAACAGTTTAGTTGCGGAGAGGGCAGATACGCAGTATTTT.

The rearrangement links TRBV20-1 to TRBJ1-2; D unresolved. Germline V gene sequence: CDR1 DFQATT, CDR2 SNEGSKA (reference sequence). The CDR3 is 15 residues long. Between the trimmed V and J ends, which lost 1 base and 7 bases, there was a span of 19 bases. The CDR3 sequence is CSARVMVTQASGYTF. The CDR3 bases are TGCAGTGCTAGAGTTATGGTGACGCAAGCGAGTGGCTACACCTTC.

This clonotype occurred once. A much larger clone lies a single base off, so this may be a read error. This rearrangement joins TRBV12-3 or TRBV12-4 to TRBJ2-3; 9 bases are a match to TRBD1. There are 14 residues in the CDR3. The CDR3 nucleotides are TGTGCCAGCAGATCAGACAGGGGGACAGATATGCAGTATTTT. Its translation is CASRSDRGTDMQYF.

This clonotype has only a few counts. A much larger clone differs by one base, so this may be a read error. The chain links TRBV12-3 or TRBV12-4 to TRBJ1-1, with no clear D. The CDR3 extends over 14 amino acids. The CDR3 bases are TGTGTCAGCACTCCTGGTCCCTTAGGGACTGAAGCTTTCTTT. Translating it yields CVSTPGPLGTEAFF.

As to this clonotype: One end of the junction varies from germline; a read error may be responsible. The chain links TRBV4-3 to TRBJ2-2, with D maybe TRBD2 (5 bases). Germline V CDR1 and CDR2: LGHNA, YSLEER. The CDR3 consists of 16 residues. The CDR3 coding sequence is TGCGCCAGCAGCCAAGTATTGGGTTGGAACACCGGGGAACTGTTTTTT. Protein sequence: CASSQVLGWNTGELFF.

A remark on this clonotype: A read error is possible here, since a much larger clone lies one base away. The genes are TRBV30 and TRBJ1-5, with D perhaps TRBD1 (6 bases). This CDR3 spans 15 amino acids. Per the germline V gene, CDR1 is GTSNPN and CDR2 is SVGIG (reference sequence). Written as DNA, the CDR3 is TGTGCCTGGAGTGTAGAACAGGGTGGCAATCAGCCCCAGCGTTTT. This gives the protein CAWSVEQGGNQPQRF.

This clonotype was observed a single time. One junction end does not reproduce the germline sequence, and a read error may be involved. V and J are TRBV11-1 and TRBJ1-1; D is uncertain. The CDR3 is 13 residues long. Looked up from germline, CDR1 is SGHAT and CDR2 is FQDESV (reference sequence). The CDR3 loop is CTSSSPPRAETFF. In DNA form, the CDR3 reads TGTACCAGCAGCTCGCCACCAAGGGCTGAAACTTTCTTT.

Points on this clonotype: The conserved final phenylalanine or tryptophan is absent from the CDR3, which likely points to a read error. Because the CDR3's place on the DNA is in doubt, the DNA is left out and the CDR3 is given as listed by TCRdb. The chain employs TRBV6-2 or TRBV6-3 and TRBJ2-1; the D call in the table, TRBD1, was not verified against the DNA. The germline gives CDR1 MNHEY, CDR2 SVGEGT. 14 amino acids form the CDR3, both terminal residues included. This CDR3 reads CASSPGPHYNEQSL.

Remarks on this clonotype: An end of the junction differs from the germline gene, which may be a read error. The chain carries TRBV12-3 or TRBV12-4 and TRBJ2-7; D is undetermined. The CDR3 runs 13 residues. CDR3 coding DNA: TGTGCCAGTAGTCCCCGCTGCCCCCACGAGCAGTATTTC. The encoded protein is CASSPRCPHEQYF.

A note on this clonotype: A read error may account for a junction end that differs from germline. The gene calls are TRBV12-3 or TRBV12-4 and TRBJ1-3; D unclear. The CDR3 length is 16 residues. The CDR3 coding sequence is TGTGTCAGCAGTTTAGTCCCAGCCTACTCTGGAAACACCATATATTTT. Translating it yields CVSSLVPAYSGNTIYF.

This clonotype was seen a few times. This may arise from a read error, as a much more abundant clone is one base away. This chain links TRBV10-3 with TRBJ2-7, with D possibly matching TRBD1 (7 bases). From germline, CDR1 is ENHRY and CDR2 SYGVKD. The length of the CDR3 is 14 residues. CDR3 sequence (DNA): TGTGCCGTCAGTTCTCAGGGGGGAGAGTCCGAGCAGTACTTC. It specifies CAVSSQGGESEQYF.

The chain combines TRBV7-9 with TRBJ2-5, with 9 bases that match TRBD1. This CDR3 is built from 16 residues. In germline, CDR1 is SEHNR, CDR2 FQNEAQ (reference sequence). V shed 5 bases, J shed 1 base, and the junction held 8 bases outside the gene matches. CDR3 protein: CASSKGTGFSQETQYF. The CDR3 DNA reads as TGTGCCAGCAGCAAGGGGACAGGGTTCAGCCAAGAGACCCAGTACTTC.

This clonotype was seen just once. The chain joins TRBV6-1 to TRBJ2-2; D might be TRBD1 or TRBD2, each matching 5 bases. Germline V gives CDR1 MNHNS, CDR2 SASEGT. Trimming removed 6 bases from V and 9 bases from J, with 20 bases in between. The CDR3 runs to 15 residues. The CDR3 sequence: CASRPGTTNTRELFF. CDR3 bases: TGTGCCAGCAGACCTGGGACCACGAATACCAGGGAGCTGTTTTTT.

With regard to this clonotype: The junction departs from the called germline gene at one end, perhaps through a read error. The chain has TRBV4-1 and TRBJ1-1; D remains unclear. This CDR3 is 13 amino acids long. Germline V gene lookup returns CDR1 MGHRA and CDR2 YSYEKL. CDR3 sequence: CTSSQELSWLAFF. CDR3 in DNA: TGTACCAGCAGCCAAGAACTGTCTTGGTTGGCTTTCTTT.

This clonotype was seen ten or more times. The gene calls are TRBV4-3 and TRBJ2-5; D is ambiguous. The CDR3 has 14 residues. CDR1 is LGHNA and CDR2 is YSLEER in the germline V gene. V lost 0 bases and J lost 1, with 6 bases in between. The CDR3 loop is CASSQDRSQETQYF. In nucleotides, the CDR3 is TGCGCCAGCAGCCAAGACCGCTCCCAAGAGACCCAGTACTTC.

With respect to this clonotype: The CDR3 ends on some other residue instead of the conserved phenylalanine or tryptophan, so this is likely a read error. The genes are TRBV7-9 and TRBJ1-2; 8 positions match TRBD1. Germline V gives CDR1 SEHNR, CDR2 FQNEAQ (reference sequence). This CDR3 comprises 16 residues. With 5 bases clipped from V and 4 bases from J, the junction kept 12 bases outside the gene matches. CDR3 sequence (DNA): TGTGCCAGCAGCCCCCTCACAGGGGGTGACTTCTATGGCTACACCATC. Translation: CASSPLTGGDFYGYTI.

CDR3 in amino acids: CASSLGLRSNQPQHF. CDR3 coding DNA: TGTGCCAGCAGTCTCGGGCTACGCAGCAATCAGCCCCAGCATTTT. V gene TRBV12-3 or TRBV12-4 combines with J gene TRBJ1-5; D ambiguous. The V and J ends lost 5 bases and 1 base respectively, with 12 bases between them. CDR3 size: 15 residues.

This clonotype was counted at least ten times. CDR3 bases: TGTGCCAGCAGTGATCTTGGCAAATCCTCCTACAATGAGCAGTTCTTC. Translation gives CASSDLGKSSYNEQFF. The V and J genes are TRBV6-1 and TRBJ2-1; D unresolved. The CDR3 totals 16 residues. Germline V gene data show CDR1 as MNHNS and CDR2 as SASEGT. Trimming stripped 3 bases from V and 0 bases from J, with 12 bases between.

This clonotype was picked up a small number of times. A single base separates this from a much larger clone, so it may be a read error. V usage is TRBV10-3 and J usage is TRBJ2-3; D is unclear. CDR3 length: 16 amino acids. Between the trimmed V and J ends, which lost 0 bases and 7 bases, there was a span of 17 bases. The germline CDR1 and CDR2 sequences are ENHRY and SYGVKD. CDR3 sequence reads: CAISESILLGSNTQYF. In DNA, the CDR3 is TGTGCCATCAGTGAGTCGATCCTTTTAGGGTCAAATACGCAGTATTTT.

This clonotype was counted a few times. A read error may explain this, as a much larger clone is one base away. The CDR3 protein is CVSSSPRAMNTEAFF. In nucleotides, the CDR3 is TGTGTCAGCAGTTCCCCGAGGGCGATGAACACTGAAGCTTTCTTT. V is TRBV12-3 or TRBV12-4 and J is TRBJ1-1, with unresolved D. The CDR3 contains 15 residues.

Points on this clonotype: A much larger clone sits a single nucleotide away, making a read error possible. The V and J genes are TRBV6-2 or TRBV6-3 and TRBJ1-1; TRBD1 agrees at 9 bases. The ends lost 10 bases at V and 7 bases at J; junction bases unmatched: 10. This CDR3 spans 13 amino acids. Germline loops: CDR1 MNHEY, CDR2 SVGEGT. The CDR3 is CANTYRGRNEAFF. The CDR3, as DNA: TGTGCCAACACCTACAGGGGGCGAAATGAAGCTTTCTTT.

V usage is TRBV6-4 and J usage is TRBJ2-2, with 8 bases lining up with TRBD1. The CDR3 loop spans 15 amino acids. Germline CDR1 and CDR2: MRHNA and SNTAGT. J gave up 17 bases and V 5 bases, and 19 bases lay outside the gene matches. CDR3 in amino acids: CASSLTGADTGEFFF. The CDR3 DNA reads TGTGCCAGCAGTTTGACAGGGGCCGACACCGGGGAGTTCTTTTTT.

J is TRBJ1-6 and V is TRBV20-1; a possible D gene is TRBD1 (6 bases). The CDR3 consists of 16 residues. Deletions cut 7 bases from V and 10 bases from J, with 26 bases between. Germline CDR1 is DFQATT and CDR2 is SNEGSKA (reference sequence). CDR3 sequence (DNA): TGCAGTGTTAGTCCCAACAGGGTTCCCGGGCGATCACCCCTCCACTTT. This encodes CSVSPNRVPGRSPLHF.

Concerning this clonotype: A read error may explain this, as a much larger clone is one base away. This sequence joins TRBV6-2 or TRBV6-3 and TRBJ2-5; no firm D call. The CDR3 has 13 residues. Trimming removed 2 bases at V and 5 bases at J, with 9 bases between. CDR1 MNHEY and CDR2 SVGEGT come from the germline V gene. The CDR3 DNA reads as TGTGCCAGCAGTTACCGGGCGGAGGAGACCCAGTACTTC. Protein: CASSYRAEETQYF.

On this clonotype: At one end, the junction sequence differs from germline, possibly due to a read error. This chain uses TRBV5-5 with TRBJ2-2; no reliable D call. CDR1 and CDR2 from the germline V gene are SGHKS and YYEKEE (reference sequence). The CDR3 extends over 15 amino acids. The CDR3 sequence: CASSIERANTGELFF. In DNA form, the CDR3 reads TGTGCCAGCAGCATTGAAAGGGCCAACACAGGGGAGCTGTTTTTT.